This passage covers 12 T cell receptor beta chains from one sample sequenced in a study of T cells in localized non-small cell lung cancer. Only in-frame clones appear in the TCRdb table, and some are missing; sequencing was by immunoSEQ multiplex PCR. The sample consists of 8,500 to 10,000 clones, less than 95% of them appearing once. The sequencing used peripheral blood, collected before any cancer treatment. Source of these receptors: a male donor aged 60 or older with stage III squamous cell lung carcinoma.

The chain is built from TRBV15 and TRBJ2-1, with 7 bases that match TRBD1. The CDR3 spans 16 residues. Unmatched junction bases numbered 12, after V lost 1 base and J lost 9 bases. Germline V gene sequence: CDR1 LNHNV, CDR2 YYDKDF (reference sequence). The CDR3 protein is CATSRVQGTLTSEQFF. The CDR3 region has the DNA TGTGCCACCAGCAGAGTACAGGGGACGCTAACCAGTGAGCAGTTCTTC.

This chain joins TRBV5-4 and TRBJ1-2; D is undetermined. V was clipped by 4 bases and J by 7 bases, with 14 bases between them. The CDR3 has 13 residues. The V gene's germline CDR1 is SGHNT and CDR2 YYREEE (reference sequence). CDR3 sequence (DNA): TGTGCCAGCAGCACAGTCCCGGGAGCTGGCTACACCTTC. It translates to CASSTVPGAGYTF.

This clone came up a few times. The V and J genes are TRBV19 and TRBJ1-6, with 8 bases aligning to TRBD1. V was clipped by 1 base and J by 7 bases; unmatched bases: 3. In germline, CDR1 is LNHDA, CDR2 SQIVND (reference sequence). This CDR3 comprises 15 residues. The CDR3 loop reads CASSIATGENSPLHF. For the CDR3, the DNA is TGTGCCAGTAGTATAGCGACAGGGGAAAATTCACCCCTCCACTTT.

This clone was recorded only once. The chain uses TRBV27 and TRBJ2-3; D is unresolved. This CDR3 has 16 residues. V shed 5 bases and J shed 0 bases, with 15 bases lying between them. CDR1 MNHEY and CDR2 SMNVEV come from the germline V gene (reference sequence). CDR3 in amino acids: CASSHSRRASTDTQYF. As DNA, the CDR3 is TGTGCCAGCAGTCACTCGAGGAGAGCTAGCACAGATACGCAGTATTTT.

The gene calls are TRBV28 and TRBJ2-7, with unresolved D. In germline, CDR1 is MDHEN, CDR2 SYDVKM. Trimming removed 6 bases from V and 2 bases from J, with 8 bases in between. This CDR3 region has 12 residues. DNA for the CDR3: TGTGCCAGCAGCCCGCAAACCTACGAGCAGTACTTC. Translating gives CASSPQTYEQYF.

The J gene is TRBJ2-5, the V gene TRBV5-5; 9 nucleotides line up with TRBD1. Germline CDR1 reads SGHKS; CDR2 reads YYEKEE (reference sequence). The CDR3 loop spans 15 amino acids. With V trimmed by 4 bases and J by 3 bases, 7 bases remained unmatched. The CDR3 is CASSLPTGGKETQYF. The CDR3 DNA reads TGTGCCAGCAGCCTACCGACAGGGGGAAAAGAGACCCAGTACTTC.

The rearrangement joins TRBV5-4 to TRBJ2-7, with 9 nucleotides matching TRBD1. Germline V gives CDR1 SGHNT, CDR2 YYREEE (reference sequence). CDR3 size: 14 residues. Trimming cost V 1 base and J 10 bases; bases outside gene matches: 9. The DNA for the CDR3 is TGTGCCAGCAGCTTGAGGGTGGGACAGGGATTTCAGTACTTC. This sequence encodes CASSLRVGQGFQYF.

V usage is TRBV7-9 and J usage is TRBJ2-3; D is unresolved. The CDR3 is made up of 13 amino acids. Trimming removed 1 base from V and 6 bases from J, with 8 bases in between. Germline values: CDR1 SEHNR, CDR2 FQNEAQ (reference sequence). The CDR3 region is CASSLDSADTQYF. The CDR3 bases are TGTGCCAGCAGCTTAGACAGCGCGGATACGCAGTATTTT.

The genes are TRBV28 and TRBJ1-5; 7 nucleotides agree with TRBD1. With 11 bases clipped from V and 4 bases from J, the junction kept 11 bases outside the gene matches. The CDR3 sequence is 14 residues long. CDR1 and CDR2 (germline): MDHEN, SYDVKM. The CDR3 DNA is TGTGCCGGCTCAGGGACAGCTCAAAATCAGCCCCAGCATTTT. This gives the protein CAGSGTAQNQPQHF.

The V call is TRBV6-6, the J call TRBJ1-5; D gene unclear. The V and J ends lost 11 bases and 4 bases respectively, with 18 bases between them. CDR1 and CDR2 (germline): MNHNY, SVGAGI (reference sequence). This CDR3 is 14 amino acids long. Here the CDR3 reads CAQQPGRINQPQHF. The CDR3 nucleotides are TGTGCCCAGCAGCCAGGACGTATTAATCAGCCCCAGCATTTT.

The V and J genes are TRBV7-9 and TRBJ2-7, with TRBD1 matching 8 bases. Germline lookup yields CDR1 SEHNR and CDR2 FQNEAQ (reference sequence). V dropped 5 bases and J dropped 6; count of bases not matched to a gene: 3. The CDR3 has 12 amino acids. This chain's CDR3 is CASSGQGGEQYF. DNA of the CDR3: TGTGCCAGCAGCGGACAGGGAGGCGAGCAGTACTTC. The full variable domain, with the rest looked up from reference TRBV7-9 and TRBJ2-7, is DTGVSQNPRHKITKRGQNVTFRCDPISEHNRLYWYRQTLGQGPEFLTYFQNEAQLEKSRLLSDRFSAERPKGSFSTLEIQRTEQGDSAMYLCASSGQGGEQYFGPGTRLTVT.

This chain links TRBV7-6 with TRBJ1-1; possibly TRBD1 for D (6 bases). Germline V lookup: CDR1 SGHVS, CDR2 FNYEAQ. The CDR3 spans 15 residues. V was pared by 1 base and J by 1 base, with 10 bases between. The DNA for the CDR3 is TGTGCCAGCAGCTTAGAGGCAGGGGCGAACACTGAAGCTTTCTTT. It translates to CASSLEAGANTEAFF. The variable domain in full, with the rest retrieved from reference TRBV7-6 and TRBJ1-1, is GAGVSQSPRYKVTKRGQDVALRCDPISGHVSLYWYRQALGQGPEFLTYFNYEAQQDKSGLPNDRFSAERPEGSISTLTIQRTEQRDSAMYRCASSLEAGANTEAFFGQGTRLTVV.